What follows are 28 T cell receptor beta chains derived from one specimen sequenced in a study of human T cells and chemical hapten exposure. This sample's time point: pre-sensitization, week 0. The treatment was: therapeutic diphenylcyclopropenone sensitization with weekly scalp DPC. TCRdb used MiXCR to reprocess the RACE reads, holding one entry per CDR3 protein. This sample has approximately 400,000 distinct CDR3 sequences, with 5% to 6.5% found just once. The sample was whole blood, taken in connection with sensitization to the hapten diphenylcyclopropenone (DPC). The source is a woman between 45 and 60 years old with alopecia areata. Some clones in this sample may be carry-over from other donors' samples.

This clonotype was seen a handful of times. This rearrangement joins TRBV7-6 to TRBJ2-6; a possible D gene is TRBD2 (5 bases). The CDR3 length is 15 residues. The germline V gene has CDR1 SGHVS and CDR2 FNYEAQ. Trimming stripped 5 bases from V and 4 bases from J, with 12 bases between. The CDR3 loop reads CASSTLASGANVLTF. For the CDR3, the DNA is TGTGCCAGCAGCACTCTAGCCTCAGGGGCCAACGTCCTGACTTTC.

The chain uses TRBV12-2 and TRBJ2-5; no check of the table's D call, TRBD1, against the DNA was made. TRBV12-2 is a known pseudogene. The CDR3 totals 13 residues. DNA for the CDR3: TGTGCAAGTCGATACAGGGAGGCGGAGACCCAGTACTTC. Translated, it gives CASRYREAETQYF.

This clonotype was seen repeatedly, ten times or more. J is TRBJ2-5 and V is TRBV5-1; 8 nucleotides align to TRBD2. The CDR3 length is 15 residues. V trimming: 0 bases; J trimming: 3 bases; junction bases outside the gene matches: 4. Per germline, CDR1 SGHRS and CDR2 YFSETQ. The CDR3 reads CASSLAAGGEETQYF. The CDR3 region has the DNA TGCGCCAGCAGCTTGGCGGCGGGGGGCGAAGAGACCCAGTACTTC.

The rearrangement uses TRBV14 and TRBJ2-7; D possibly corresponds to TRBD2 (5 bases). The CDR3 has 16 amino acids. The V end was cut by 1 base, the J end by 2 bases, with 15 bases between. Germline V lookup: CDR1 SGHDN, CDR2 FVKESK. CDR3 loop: CASSQALLAGAYEQYF. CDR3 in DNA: TGTGCCAGCAGCCAAGCCCTTCTGGCGGGTGCCTACGAGCAGTACTTC.

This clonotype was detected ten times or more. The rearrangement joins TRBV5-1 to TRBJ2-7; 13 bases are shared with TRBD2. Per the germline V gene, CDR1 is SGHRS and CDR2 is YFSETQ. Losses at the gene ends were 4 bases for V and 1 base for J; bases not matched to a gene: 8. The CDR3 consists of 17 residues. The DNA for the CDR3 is TGCGCCAGCAGCCTTGGACTAGCGGGGGAGATTTCCTACGAGCAGTACTTC. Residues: CASSLGLAGEISYEQYF.

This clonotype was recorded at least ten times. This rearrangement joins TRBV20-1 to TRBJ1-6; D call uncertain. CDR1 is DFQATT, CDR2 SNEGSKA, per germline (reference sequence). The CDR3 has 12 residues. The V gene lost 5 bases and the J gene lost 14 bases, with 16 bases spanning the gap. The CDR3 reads CSAPTPVGALHF. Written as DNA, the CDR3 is TGCAGTGCTCCAACCCCGGTAGGAGCCCTCCACTTT.

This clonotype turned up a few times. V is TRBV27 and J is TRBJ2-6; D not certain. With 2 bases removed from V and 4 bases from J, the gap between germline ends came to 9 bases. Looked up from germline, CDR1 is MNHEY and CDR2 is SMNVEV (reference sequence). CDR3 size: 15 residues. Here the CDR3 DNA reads TGTGCCAGCAGTTTACTCCCCCCGGGGGCCAACGTCCTGACTTTC. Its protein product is CASSLLPPGANVLTF. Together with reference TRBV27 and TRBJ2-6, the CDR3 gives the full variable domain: EAQVTQNPRYLITVTGKKLTVTCSQNMNHEYMSWYRQDPGLGLRQIYYSMNVEVTDKGDVPEGYKVSRKEKRNFPLILESPSPNQTSLYFCASSLLPPGANVLTFGAGSRLTVL.

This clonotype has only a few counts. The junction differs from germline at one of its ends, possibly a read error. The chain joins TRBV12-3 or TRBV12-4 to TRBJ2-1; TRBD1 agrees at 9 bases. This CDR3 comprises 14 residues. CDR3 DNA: TGTGCCAGCGGTTTTGGACAGGGGATCAATGAGCAGTTCTTC. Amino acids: CASGFGQGINEQFF.

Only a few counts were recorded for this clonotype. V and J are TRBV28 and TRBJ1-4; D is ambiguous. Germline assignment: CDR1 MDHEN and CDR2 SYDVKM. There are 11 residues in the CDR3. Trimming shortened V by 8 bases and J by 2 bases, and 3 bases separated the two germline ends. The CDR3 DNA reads TGTGCCAGCTTCACTAATGAAAAACTGTTTTTT. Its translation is CASFTNEKLFF.

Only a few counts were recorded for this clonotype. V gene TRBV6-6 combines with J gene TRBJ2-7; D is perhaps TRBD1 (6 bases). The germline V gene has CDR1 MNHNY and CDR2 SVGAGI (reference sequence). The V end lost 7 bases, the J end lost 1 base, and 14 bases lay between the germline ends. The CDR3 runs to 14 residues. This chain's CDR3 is CASTLQGGSYEQYF. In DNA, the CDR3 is TGTGCCAGCACCTTACAGGGCGGGTCCTACGAGCAGTACTTC.

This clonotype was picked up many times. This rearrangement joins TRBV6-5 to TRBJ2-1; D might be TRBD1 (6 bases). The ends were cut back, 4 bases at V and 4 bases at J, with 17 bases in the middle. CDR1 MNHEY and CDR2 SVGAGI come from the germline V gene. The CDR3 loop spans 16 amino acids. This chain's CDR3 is CASSFLHRTAYNEQFF. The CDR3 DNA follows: TGTGCCAGCAGTTTCTTGCACCGGACAGCTTACAATGAGCAGTTCTTC.

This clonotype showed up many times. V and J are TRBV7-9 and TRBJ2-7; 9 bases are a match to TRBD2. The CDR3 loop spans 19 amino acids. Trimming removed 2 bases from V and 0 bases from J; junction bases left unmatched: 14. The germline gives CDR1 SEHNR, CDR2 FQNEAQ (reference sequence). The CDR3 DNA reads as TGTGCCAGCAGCTTACCCCCGATTAGCAAGCGGGGGGACTCCTACGAGCAGTACTTC. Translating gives CASSLPPISKRGDSYEQYF.

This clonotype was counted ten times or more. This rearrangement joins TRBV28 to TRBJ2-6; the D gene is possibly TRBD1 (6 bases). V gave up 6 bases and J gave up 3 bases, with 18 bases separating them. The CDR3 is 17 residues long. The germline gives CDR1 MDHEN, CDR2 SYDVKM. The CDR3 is CASSLLSGDIGANVLTF. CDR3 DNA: TGTGCCAGCAGCCTCTTATCAGGGGATATTGGGGCCAACGTCCTGACTTTC.

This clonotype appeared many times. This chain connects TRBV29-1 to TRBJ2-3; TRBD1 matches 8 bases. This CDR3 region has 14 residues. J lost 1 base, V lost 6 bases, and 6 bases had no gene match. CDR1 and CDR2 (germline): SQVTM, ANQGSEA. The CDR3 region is CSVRTGTGTDTQYF. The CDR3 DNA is TGCAGCGTCCGGACAGGGACGGGCACAGATACGCAGTATTTT.

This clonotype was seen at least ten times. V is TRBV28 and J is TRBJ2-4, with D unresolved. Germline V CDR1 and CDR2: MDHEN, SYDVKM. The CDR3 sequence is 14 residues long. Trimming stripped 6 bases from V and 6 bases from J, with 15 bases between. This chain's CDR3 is CASSQPGSRNIQYF. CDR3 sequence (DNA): TGTGCCAGCAGCCAACCCGGGTCTCGAAACATTCAGTACTTC.

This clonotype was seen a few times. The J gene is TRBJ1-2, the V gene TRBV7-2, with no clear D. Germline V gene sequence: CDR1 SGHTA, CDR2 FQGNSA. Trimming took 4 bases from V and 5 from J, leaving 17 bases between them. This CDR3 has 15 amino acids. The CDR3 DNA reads TGTGCCAGCAGCTCATCGGACCGAAAGGCGTATGGCTACACCTTC. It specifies CASSSSDRKAYGYTF. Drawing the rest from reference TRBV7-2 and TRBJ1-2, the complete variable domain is GAGVSQSPSNKVTEKGKDVELRCDPISGHTALYWYRQSLGQGLEFLIYFQGNSAPDKSGLPSDRFSAERTGGSVSTLTIQRTQQEDSAVYLCASSSSDRKAYGYTFGSGTRLTVV.

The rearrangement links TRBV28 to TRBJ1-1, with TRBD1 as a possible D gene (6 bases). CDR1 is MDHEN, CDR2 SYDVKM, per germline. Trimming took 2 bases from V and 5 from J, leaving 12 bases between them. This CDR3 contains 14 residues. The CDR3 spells CASSLIGGVTEAFF. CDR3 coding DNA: TGTGCCAGCAGTTTAATAGGGGGAGTTACTGAAGCTTTCTTT.

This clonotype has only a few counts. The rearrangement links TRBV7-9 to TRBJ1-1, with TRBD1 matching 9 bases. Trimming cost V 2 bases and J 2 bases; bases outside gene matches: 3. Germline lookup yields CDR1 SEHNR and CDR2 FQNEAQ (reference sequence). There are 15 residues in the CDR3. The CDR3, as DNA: TGTGCCAGCAGCTTATTAACAGGGGGCAACACTGAAGCTTTCTTT. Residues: CASSLLTGGNTEAFF.

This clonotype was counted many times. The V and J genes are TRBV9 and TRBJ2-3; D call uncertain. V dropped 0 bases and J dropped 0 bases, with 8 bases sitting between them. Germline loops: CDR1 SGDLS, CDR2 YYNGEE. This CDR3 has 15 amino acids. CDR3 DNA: TGTGCCAGCAGCGTAGGCGGCGAGAGCACAGATACGCAGTATTTT. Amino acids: CASSVGGESTDTQYF.

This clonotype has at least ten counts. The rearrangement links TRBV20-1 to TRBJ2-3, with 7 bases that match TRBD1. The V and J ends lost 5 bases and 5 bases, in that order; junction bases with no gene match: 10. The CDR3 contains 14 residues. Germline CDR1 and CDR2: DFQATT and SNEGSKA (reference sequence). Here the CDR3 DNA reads TGCAGTGCTCATCGACAGGGTATTATAGATACGCAGTATTTT. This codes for CSAHRQGIIDTQYF.

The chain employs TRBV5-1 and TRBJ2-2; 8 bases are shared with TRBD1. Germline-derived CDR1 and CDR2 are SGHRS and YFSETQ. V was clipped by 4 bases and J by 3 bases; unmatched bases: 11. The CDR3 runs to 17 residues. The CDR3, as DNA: TGCGCCAGCAGCGTACAGCCGACAGGGGTCGACACCGGGGAGCTGTTTTTT. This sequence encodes CASSVQPTGVDTGELFF.

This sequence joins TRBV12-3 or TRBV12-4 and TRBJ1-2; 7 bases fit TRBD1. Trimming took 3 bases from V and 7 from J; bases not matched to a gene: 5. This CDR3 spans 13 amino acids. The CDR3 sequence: CASSFGTEFGYTF. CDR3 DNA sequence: TGTGCCAGCAGTTTTGGGACAGAGTTTGGCTACACCTTC.

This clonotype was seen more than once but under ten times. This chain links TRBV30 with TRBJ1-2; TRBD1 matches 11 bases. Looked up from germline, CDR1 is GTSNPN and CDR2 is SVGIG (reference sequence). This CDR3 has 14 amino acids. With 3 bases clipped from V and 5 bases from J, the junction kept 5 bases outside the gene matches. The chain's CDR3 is CAWSGQGAWYGYTF. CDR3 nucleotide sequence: TGTGCCTGGAGCGGACAGGGGGCATGGTATGGCTACACCTTC.

For the CDR3, the DNA is TGTGCCAGCAGCTATGTGACTAGCGGCACAGATACGCAGTATTTT. Protein product: CASSYVTSGTDTQYF. The rearrangement joins TRBV7-2 to TRBJ2-3; 8 bases line up with TRBD2. The CDR3 is 15 amino acids. In germline, CDR1 is SGHTA, CDR2 FQGNSA. V lost 4 bases, J lost 1 base, and 4 bases stayed unmatched.

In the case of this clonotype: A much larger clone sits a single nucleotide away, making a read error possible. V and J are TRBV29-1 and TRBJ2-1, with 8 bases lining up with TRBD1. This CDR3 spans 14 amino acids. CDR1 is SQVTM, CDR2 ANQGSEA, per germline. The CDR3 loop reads CSATGALPGNEQSF. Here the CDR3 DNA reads TGCAGCGCGACAGGGGCCCTGCCCGGGAATGAGCAGTCCTTC.

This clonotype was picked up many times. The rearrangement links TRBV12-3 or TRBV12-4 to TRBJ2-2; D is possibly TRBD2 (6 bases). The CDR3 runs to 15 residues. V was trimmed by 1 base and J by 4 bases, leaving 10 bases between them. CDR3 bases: TGTGCCAGCAGTTTAGAGGCCGGGAGCACCGGGGAGCTGTTTTTT. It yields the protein CASSLEAGSTGELFF.

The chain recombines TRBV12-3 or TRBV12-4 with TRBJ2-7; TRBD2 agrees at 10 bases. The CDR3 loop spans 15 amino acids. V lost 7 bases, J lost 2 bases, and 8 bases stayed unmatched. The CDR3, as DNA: TGTGCCAGCACATTACTAGCGGGGTTTCCCTACGAGCAGTACTTC. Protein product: CASTLLAGFPYEQYF.

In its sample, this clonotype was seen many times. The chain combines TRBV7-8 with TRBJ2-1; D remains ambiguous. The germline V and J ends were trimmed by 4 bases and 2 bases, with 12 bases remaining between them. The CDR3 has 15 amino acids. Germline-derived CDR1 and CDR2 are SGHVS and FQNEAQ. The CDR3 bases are TGTGCCAGCAGCTACGACTCGAACACCTACAATGAGCAGTTCTTC. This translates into CASSYDSNTYNEQFF.